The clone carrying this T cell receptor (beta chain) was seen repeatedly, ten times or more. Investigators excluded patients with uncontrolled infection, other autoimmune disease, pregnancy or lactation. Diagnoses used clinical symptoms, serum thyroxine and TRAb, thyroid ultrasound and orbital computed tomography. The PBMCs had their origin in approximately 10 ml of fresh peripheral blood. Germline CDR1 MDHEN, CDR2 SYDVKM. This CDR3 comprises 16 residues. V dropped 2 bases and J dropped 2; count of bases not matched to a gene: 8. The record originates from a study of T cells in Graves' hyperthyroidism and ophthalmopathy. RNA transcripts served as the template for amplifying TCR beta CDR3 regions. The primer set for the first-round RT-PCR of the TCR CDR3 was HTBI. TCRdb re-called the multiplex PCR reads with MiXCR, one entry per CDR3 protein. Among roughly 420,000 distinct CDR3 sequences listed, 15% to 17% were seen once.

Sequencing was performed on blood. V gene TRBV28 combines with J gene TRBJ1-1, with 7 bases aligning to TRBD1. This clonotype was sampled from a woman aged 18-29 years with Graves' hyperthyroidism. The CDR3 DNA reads TGTGCCAGCAGTTTACCTTCAGACAGGGCTAACACTGAAGCTTTCTTT. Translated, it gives CASSLPSDRANTEAFF.